The source of this TCR beta chain is a study of T cells in Graves' hyperthyroidism and ophthalmopathy. Looking at the study overall: Blood from the periphery was taken at initial diagnosis, before any treatment.

V was clipped by 2 bases and J by 0 bases, with 8 bases between them. Germline V gene sequence: CDR1 LGHNA, CDR2 YSLEER. The CDR3 loop spans 15 amino acids. Amplified regions were TCR beta CDR3 sequences from RNA transcripts. When the TCR CDR3 underwent first-round RT-PCR, the HTBI primer set was used. One entry per CDR3 protein results from TCRdb running MiXCR on the multiplex PCR reads. The data contain 600,000 or so distinct CDR3 sequences, about a sixth of them singletons. The PBMCs studied were ones that came from about 10 ml fresh peripheral blood. The sample consisted of blood. The chain employs TRBV4-3 and TRBJ2-1; D gene uncertain. This sequence originates from a woman aged 25 to 39 with Graves' hyperthyroidism. The CDR3 bases are TGCGCCAGCAGCCAACATACAAGCTCCTACAATGAGCAGTTCTTC. Protein sequence: CASSQHTSSYNEQFF.